Listed here are 16 T cell receptor beta chains from one sample, sequenced in a study of CD8+CD57+ T cells in acquired aplastic anemia. Patients sequenced had flow cytometry evidence of CD8+CD57+ cell expansion. Using genomic DNA as the template, TCR beta VDJ and CDR3 profiling was carried out. One entry per CDR3 protein, called by TCRdb with MiXCR from the reads. The table shows approximately 130,000 distinct CDR3 sequences, with 45% to 60% occurring only once. The sequencing input was sorted CD4+, CD8+, or CD8+CD57+ T cells (not recorded which) from PBMCs. These receptors were taken from a human donor with aplastic anemia.

The rearrangement joins TRBV2 to TRBJ1-1; D not certain. The CDR3 covers 15 residues. The V gene's germline CDR1 is SNHLY and CDR2 FYNNEI. Trimming stripped 2 bases from V and 4 bases from J, with 14 bases between. The DNA for the CDR3 is TGTGCCAGCAGTGAAACCCAAAGCCCGAGCACTGAAGCTTTCTTT. Translating it yields CASSETQSPSTEAFF.

Only a few counts were recorded for this clonotype. A much larger clone differs by one base, so this may be a read error. This chain connects TRBV7-9 to TRBJ1-3; D is uncertain. This CDR3 has 10 residues. Germline V gives CDR1 SEHNR, CDR2 FQNEAQ (reference sequence). CDR3 sequence reads: CATSLSSIYF. The CDR3 coding sequence is TGTGCCACCAGCCTTTCGTCCATATATTTT.

V usage is TRBV11-1 and J usage is TRBJ2-3; D remains ambiguous. Germline-derived CDR1 and CDR2 are SGHAT and FQDESV (reference sequence). The V end lost 1 base, the J end lost 3 bases, and 11 bases lay between the germline ends. The CDR3 is 15 residues long. The CDR3: CASSLGDPRTDTQYF. Here the CDR3 DNA reads TGTGCCAGCAGCTTAGGTGACCCTAGGACAGATACGCAGTATTTT.

V gene TRBV15 combines with J gene TRBJ2-1; 9 bases are shared with TRBD1. Germline trimming cut 1 base from V and 2 bases from J; bases unmatched to any gene: 0. The CDR3 consists of 15 residues. CDR1 and CDR2 (germline): LNHNV, YYDKDF (reference sequence). The CDR3 nucleotides read TGTGCCACCAGCAGAGGGACAGGGGCCTACAATGAGCAGTTCTTC. Translation gives CATSRGTGAYNEQFF.

The chain carries TRBV25-1 and TRBJ1-4; D is undetermined. CDR3 length: 13 residues. Germline loops: CDR1 MGHDK, CDR2 SYGVNS. Deletions cut 4 bases from V and 10 bases from J, with 13 bases between. The CDR3 protein is CASSGKMRGKLFF. CDR3 DNA sequence: TGTGCCAGCAGTGGAAAAATGCGGGGAAAACTGTTTTTT.

The chain links TRBV4-3 to TRBJ1-4; unclear D gene. CDR1 is LGHNA, CDR2 YSLEER, per germline. The CDR3 has 15 residues. Trimming removed 5 bases at V and 6 bases at J, with 16 bases between. The CDR3: CASSSQQAGDEKLFF. CDR3 nucleotides: TGCGCCAGCAGCTCACAGCAGGCAGGCGATGAAAAACTGTTTTTT.

The table lists this clonotype with a few counts. One end of the junction does not line up with germline, which may come from a read error. The chain recombines TRBV6-2 or TRBV6-3 with TRBJ2-1; 8 nucleotides align to TRBD1. Per germline, CDR1 MNHEY and CDR2 SVGEGT. The CDR3 spans 15 residues. CDR3 sequence reads: CAHGQGNRLYNEQFF. The CDR3 region has the DNA TGCGCTCACGGACAGGGAAATCGTCTTTACAATGAGCAGTTCTTC.

Comments on this clonotype: Sequence at one end of the junction differs from germline and may be a read error. This chain joins TRBV19 and TRBJ1-2; D is unresolved. There are 13 residues in the CDR3. CDR1 is LNHDA, CDR2 SQIVND, per germline (reference sequence). The CDR3 loop is CASSPEINYGYTF. The DNA of the CDR3 is TGTGCCAGTAGTCCAGAAATAAACTATGGCTACACGTTC.

The chain combines TRBV2 with TRBJ1-5, with D perhaps TRBD1 (5 bases). V was clipped by 6 bases and J by 7 bases, with 13 bases between them. CDR1 and CDR2 (germline): SNHLY, FYNNEI. The CDR3 is made up of 13 amino acids. CDR3 bases: TGTGCCAGCAGCCCGGGGGTACTCCAGCCCCAGCATTTT. It yields the protein CASSPGVLQPQHF.

The table lists this clonotype with many counts. The V gene is TRBV19, the J gene TRBJ2-5, with 9 positions matching TRBD1. The ends lost 5 bases at V and 3 bases at J; junction bases unmatched: 10. This CDR3 contains 16 residues. The germline CDR1 and CDR2 sequences are LNHDA and SQIVND (reference sequence). CDR3 in amino acids: CASSFRTGAFKETQYF. As DNA, the CDR3 is TGTGCCAGTAGTTTCCGGACAGGGGCTTTTAAAGAGACCCAGTACTTC.

The chain uses TRBV7-8 and TRBJ2-7; D may be TRBD2 (6 bases). From germline, CDR1 is SGHVS and CDR2 FQNEAQ. This CDR3 spans 16 amino acids. V shed 6 bases and J shed 2 bases, with 20 bases lying between them. In DNA, the CDR3 is TGTGCCAGCAGAGACACTTCGGGGGTGGATCCCTACGAGCAGTACTTC. Its protein is CASRDTSGVDPYEQYF.

This chain uses TRBV2 with TRBJ1-6; D ambiguous. The V gene lost 6 bases and the J gene lost 9 bases, with 6 bases spanning the gap. CDR3 length: 11 residues. Germline V gene sequence: CDR1 SNHLY, CDR2 FYNNEI. CDR3 protein: CASRNPSPLHF. The CDR3, as DNA: TGTGCCAGCAGGAATCCTTCACCCCTCCACTTT.

As to this clonotype: Possible read error: a much larger clone is one base away. The chain couples TRBV9 to TRBJ1-2; the D is unclear. This CDR3 is 15 amino acids long. CDR1 SGDLS and CDR2 YYNGEE come from the germline V gene. CDR3 sequence reads: CASSERRTSTYGYIF. The CDR3 DNA reads TGTGCCAGCAGCGAACGTCGGACCAGCACCTATGGCTACATCTTC.

This clonotype came up a few times. The chain carries TRBV11-2 and TRBJ1-5; D is ambiguous. Trimming stripped 0 bases from V and 2 bases from J, with 14 bases between. Germline values: CDR1 SGHAT, CDR2 FQNNGV. The CDR3 consists of 17 residues. CDR3 coding DNA: TGTGCCAGCAGCTTAGAGTGTCCAATCTTTGGCAATCAGCCCCAGCATTTT. Protein: CASSLECPIFGNQPQHF. The full variable domain, with the rest looked up from reference TRBV11-2 and TRBJ1-5, is EAGVAQSPRYKIIEKRQSVAFWCNPISGHATLYWYQQILGQGPKLLIQFQNNGVVDDSQLPKDRFSAERLKGVDSTLKIQPAKLEDSAVYLCASSLECPIFGNQPQHFGDGTRLSIL.

The chain links TRBV10-3 to TRBJ2-6, with a weak D call TRBD1 (6 bases). V lost 6 bases to trimming and J lost 2 bases, with 8 bases between them. Per the germline V gene, CDR1 is ENHRY and CDR2 is SYGVKD. This CDR3 is built from 14 residues. DNA of the CDR3: TGTGCCATCAGAAAGGGGGCTGGGGCCAACGTCCTGACTTTC. Its translation is CAIRKGAGANVLTF.

This chain connects TRBV7-9 to TRBJ2-7, with 7 nucleotides matching TRBD1. There are 14 residues in the CDR3. The junction had 7 bases not matched to a gene; V was cut back by 5 bases and J by 3 bases. From germline, CDR1 is SEHNR and CDR2 FQNEAQ (reference sequence). In DNA form, the CDR3 reads TGTGCCAGCAGCCCTAGGGACAGCCACTACGAGCAGTACTTC. This sequence encodes CASSPRDSHYEQYF. Full variable domain (rest looked up from reference TRBV7-9 and TRBJ2-7): DTGVSQNPRHKITKRGQNVTFRCDPISEHNRLYWYRQTLGQGPEFLTYFQNEAQLEKSRLLSDRFSAERPKGSFSTLEIQRTEQGDSAMYLCASSPRDSHYEQYFGPGTRLTVT.